This T cell receptor beta chain was documented in a study of cytomegalovirus exposure and HLA in healthy donors. Separate from the roughly 730-subject first cohort, the roughly 120-subject validation cohort was the one that the donors belonged to. Germline V lookup: CDR1 LGHNA, CDR2 YSLEER. The CDR3 extends over 16 amino acids. Findings of the study overall: Rare TCR sequences dominated, though some public TCRs recurred in many donors.

Libraries were prepared by immunoSEQ multiplex PCR; TCRdb keeps only in-frame clonotypes and omits some of them. The table records 260,000 or so clones, over 75% of them present only once. On this clone itself: The antigen is not known. A junction end diverges from the germline sequence, so it may reflect a read error.

This sequence was found in a woman aged 18-30 years in good health and CMV-seronegative. The sample was PBMCs. The chain joins TRBV4-3 to TRBJ2-2, with D possibly being TRBD2 (5 bases). The CDR3 protein is CASTQSGYPNTGELFF. CDR3 bases: TGCGCCAGCACCCAAAGCGGCTACCCGAACACCGGGGAGCTGTTTTTT.